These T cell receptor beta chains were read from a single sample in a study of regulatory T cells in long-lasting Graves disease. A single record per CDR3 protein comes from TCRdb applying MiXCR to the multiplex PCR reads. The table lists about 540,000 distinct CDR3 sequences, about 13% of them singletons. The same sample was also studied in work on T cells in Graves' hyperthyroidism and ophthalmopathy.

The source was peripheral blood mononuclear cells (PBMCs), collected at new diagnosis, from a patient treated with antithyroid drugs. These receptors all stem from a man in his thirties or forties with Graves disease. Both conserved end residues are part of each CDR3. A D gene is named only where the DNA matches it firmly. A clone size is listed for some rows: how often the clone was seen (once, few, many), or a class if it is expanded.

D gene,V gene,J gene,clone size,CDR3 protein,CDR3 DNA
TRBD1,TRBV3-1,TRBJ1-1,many,CASTRRGDSGEAFF,TGTGCCAGCACCCGAAGGGGGGACAGCGGAGAAGCTTTCTTT
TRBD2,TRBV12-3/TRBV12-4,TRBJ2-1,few,CASAVTSGAYNEQFF,TGTGCCAGCGCCGTTACTAGCGGAGCCTACAATGAGCAGTTCTTC
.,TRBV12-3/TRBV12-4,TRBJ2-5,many,CASSLQETQYF,TGTGCCAGCAGCCTACAAGAGACCCAGTACTTC
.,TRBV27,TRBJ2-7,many,CASSVAWGLLEQYF,TGTGCCAGCAGCGTGGCGTGGGGGCTCTTAGAGCAGTACTTC
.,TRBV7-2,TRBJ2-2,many,CASSLAGTTAPTGELFF,TGTGCCAGCAGCTTAGCGGGGACGACGGCCCCTACCGGGGAGCTGTTTTTT
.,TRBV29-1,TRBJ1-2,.,CSVGIPPDYGYTF,TGCAGCGTTGGGATTCCCCCAGACTATGGCTACACCTTC
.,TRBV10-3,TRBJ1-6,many,CAISEGGTSNSPLHF,TGTGCCATCAGTGAGGGGGGAACAAGTAATTCACCCCTCCACTTT
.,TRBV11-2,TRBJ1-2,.,CASSSWTVRKGYTF,TGTGCCAGCAGCTCCTGGACAGTTCGGAAGGGCTACACCTTC
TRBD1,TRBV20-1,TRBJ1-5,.,CSAFGQVNQPQHF,TGCAGTGCCTTTGGACAGGTGAATCAGCCCCAGCATTTT
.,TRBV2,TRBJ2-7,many,CASSEQDTPPYEQYF,TGTGCCAGCAGTGAACAGGACACCCCTCCCTACGAGCAGTACTTC
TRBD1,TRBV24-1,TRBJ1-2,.,CATSDFRGTNYGYTF,TGTGCCACCAGTGATTTCAGGGGGACTAACTATGGCTACACCTTC
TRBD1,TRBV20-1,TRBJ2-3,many,CSAVTGTGGTDTQYF,TGCAGTGCCGTTACGGGGACAGGGGGTACAGATACGCAGTATTTT
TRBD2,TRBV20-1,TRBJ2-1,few,CSARAVTSGWNEQFF,TGCAGTGCTAGAGCGGTGACTAGCGGGTGGAATGAGCAGTTCTTC
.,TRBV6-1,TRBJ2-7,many,CASRTTMSSYEQYF,TGTGCCAGCAGGACAACCATGTCATCCTACGAGCAGTACTTC
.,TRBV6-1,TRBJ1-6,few,CASSQRGLKDNSPLHF,TGTGCCAGCAGCCAACGGGGCCTGAAGGATAATTCACCCCTCCACTTT
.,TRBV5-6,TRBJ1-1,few,CASSSTYEAFF,TGTGCCAGCAGCTCAACATATGAAGCTTTCTTT
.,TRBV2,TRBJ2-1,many,CASSYPYEQFF,TGTGCCAGCAGTTATCCCTATGAGCAGTTCTTC
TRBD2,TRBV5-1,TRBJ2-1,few,CASSRWAGGSYNEQFF,TGTGCCAGCAGCCGTTGGGCGGGAGGTTCCTACAATGAGCAGTTCTTC
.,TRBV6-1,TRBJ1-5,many,CASSEVYGHNQPQHF,TGTGCCAGCAGTGAAGTTTATGGTCACAATCAGCCCCAGCATTTT